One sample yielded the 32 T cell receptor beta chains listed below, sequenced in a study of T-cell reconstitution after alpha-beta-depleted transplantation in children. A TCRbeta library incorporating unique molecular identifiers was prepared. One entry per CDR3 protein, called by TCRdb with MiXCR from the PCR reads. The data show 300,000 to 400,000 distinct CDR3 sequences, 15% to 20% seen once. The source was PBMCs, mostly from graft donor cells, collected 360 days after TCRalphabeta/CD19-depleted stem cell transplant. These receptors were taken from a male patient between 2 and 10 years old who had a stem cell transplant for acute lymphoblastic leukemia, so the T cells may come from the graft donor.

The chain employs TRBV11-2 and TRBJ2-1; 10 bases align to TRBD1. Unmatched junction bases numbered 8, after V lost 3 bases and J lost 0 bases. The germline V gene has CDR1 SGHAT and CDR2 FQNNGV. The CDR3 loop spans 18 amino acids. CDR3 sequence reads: CASSFGQGGSSSYNEQFF. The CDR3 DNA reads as TGTGCCAGCAGCTTTGGACAGGGGGGCTCAAGCTCCTACAATGAGCAGTTCTTC.

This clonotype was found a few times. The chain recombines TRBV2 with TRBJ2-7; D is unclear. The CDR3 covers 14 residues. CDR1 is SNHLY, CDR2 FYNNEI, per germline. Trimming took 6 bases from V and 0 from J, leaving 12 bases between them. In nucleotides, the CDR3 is TGTGCCAGCAGATTTGGCGGTCACTCCTACGAGCAGTACTTC. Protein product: CASRFGGHSYEQYF.

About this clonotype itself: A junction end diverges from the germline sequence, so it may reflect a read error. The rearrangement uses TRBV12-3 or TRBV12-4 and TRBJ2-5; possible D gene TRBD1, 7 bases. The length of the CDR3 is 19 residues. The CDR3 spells CACSLVVTGRRGLQETQYF. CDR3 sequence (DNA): TGTGCCTGCAGTTTAGTGGTGACAGGGAGGAGGGGACTCCAAGAGACCCAGTACTTC.

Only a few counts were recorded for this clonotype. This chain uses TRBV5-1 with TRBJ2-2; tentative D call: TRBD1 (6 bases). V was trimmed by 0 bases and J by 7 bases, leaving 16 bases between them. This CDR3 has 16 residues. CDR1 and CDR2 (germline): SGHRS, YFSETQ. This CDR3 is CASSLDSDRSGGELFF. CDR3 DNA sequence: TGCGCCAGCAGCTTGGACTCAGACAGGTCGGGCGGGGAGCTGTTTTTT.

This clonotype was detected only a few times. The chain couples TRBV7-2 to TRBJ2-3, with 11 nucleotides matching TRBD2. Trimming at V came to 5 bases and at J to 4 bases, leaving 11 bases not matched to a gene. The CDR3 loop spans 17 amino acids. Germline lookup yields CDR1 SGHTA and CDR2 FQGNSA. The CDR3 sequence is CASSRQTSGKASDTQYF. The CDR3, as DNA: TGTGCCAGCAGCCGGCAGACTAGCGGGAAGGCCTCAGATACGCAGTATTTT. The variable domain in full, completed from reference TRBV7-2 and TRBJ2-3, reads GAGVSQSPSNKVTEKGKDVELRCDPISGHTALYWYRQSLGQGLEFLIYFQGNSAPDKSGLPSDRFSAERTGGSVSTLTIQRTQQEDSAVYLCASSRQTSGKASDTQYFGPGTRLTVL.

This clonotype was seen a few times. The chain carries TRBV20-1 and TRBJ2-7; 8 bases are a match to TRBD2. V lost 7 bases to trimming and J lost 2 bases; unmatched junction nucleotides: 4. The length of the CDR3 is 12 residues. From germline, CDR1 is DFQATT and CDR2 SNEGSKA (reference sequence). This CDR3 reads CSVREGPYEQYF. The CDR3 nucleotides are TGCAGTGTACGGGAGGGCCCCTACGAGCAGTACTTC.

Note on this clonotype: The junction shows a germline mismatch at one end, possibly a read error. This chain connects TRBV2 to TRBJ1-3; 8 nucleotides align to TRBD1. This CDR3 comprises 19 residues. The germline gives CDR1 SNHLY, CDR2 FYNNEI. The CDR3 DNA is TGTACCAGCAGTTTAAGACTCGGGACAGGCATACTCTCTGGAAACACCATATATTTT. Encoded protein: CTSSLRLGTGILSGNTIYF.

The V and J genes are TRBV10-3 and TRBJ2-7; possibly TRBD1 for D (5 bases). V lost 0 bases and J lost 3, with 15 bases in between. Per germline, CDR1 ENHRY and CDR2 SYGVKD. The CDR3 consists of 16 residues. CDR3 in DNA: TGTGCCATCAGTGAGTCGGGGCCCTTTATAGGCTACGAGCAGTACTTC. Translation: CAISESGPFIGYEQYF.

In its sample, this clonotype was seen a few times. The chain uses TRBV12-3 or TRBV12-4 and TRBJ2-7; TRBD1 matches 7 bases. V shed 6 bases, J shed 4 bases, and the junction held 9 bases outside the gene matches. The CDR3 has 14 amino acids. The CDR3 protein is CASSQGGAGYEQYF. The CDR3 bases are TGTGCCAGCAGCCAAGGGGGCGCCGGGTACGAGCAGTACTTC.

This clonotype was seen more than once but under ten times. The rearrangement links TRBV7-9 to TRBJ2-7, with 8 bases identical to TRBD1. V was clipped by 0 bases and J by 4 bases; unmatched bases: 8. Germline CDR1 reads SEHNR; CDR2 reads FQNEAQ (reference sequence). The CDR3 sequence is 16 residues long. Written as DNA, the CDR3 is TGTGCCAGCAGCTTAGCCCCGGGACAGGCCAAATACGAGCAGTACTTC. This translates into CASSLAPGQAKYEQYF.

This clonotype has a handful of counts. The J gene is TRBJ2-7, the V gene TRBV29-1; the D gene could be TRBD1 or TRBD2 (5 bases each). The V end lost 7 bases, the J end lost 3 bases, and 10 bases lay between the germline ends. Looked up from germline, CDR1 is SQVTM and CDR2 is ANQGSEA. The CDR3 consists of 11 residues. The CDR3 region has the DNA TGCAGCGCCGGGGCAGGCTACGAGCAGTACTTC. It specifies CSAGAGYEQYF.

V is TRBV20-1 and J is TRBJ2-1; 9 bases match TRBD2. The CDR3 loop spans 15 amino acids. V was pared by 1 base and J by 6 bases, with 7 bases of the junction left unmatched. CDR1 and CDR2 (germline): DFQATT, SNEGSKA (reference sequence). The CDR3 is CSARAFLAGPNEQFF. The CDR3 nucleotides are TGCAGTGCTAGAGCTTTTCTAGCGGGACCCAATGAGCAGTTCTTC.

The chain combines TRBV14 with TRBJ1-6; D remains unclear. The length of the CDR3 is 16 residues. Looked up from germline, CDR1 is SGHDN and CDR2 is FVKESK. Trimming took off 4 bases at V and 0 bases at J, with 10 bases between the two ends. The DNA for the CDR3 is TGTGCCAGCAGCCCCCGTGTCGGCTCCTATAATTCACCCCTCCACTTT. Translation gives CASSPRVGSYNSPLHF.

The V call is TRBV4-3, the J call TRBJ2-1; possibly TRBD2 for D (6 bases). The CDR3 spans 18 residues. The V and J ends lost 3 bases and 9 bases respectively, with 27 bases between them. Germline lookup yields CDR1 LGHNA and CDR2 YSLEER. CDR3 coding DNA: TGCGCCAGCAGCCATCACGGGTTTTGGGAGGACGGAGTAGGTGAGCAGTTCTTC. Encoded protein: CASSHHGFWEDGVGEQFF.

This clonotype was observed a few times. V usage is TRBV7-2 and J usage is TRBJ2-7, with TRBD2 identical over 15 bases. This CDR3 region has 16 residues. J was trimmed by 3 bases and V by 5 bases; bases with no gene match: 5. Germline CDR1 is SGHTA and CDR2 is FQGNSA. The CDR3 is CASSVGLAGGSYEQYF. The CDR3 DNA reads TGTGCCAGCAGCGTGGGACTAGCGGGAGGTAGCTACGAGCAGTACTTC. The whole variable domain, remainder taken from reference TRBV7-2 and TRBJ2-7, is GAGVSQSPSNKVTEKGKDVELRCDPISGHTALYWYRQSLGQGLEFLIYFQGNSAPDKSGLPSDRFSAERTGGSVSTLTIQRTQQEDSAVYLCASSVGLAGGSYEQYFGPGTRLTVT.

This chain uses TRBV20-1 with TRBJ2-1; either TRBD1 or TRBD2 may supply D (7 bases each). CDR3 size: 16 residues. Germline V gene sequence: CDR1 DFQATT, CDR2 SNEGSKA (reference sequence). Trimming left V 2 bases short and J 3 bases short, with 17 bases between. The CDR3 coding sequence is TGCAGTGCTAGACCCTGGCCAGGGGGGGACTACAATGAGCAGTTCTTC. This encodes CSARPWPGGDYNEQFF.

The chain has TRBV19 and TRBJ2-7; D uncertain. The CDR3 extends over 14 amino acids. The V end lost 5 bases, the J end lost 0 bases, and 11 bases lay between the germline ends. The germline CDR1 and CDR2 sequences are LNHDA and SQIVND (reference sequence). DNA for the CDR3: TGTGCCAGTAGTGTACAGAAGGTCTCCTACGAGCAGTACTTC. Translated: CASSVQKVSYEQYF.

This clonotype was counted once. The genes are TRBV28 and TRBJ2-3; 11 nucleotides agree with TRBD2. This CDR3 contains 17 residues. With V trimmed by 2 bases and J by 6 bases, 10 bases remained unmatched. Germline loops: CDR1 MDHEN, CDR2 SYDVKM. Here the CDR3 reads CASSLRALAGGGDTQYF. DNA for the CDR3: TGTGCCAGCAGTTTAAGGGCGCTAGCGGGAGGTGGGGATACGCAGTATTTT.

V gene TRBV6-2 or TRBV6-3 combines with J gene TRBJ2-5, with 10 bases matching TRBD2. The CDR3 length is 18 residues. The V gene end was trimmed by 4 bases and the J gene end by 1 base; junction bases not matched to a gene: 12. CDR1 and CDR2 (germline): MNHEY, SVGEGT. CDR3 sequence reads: CASSSDFRLAGLQETQYF. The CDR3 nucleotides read TGTGCCAGCAGTTCCGATTTCCGACTAGCGGGCCTCCAAGAGACCCAGTACTTC.

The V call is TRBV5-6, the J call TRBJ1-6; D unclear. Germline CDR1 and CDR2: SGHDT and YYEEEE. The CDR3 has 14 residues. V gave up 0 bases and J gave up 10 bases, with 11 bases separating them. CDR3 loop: CASSLAPAESPLHF. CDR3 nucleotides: TGTGCCAGCAGCTTGGCCCCCGCGGAGTCACCCCTCCACTTT.

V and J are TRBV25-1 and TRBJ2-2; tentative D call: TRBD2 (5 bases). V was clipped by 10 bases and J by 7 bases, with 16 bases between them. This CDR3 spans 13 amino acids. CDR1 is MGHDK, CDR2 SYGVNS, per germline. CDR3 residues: CAMTIEWIGELFF. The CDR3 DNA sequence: TGTGCCATGACTATCGAGTGGATCGGGGAGCTGTTTTTT.

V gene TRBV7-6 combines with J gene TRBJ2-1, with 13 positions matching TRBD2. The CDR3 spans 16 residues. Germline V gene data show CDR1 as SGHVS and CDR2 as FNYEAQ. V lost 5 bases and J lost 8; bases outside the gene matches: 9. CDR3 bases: TGTGCCAGCAGCCCCTATTGGACTAGCGGGAGCGATGAGCAGTTCTTC. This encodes CASSPYWTSGSDEQFF.

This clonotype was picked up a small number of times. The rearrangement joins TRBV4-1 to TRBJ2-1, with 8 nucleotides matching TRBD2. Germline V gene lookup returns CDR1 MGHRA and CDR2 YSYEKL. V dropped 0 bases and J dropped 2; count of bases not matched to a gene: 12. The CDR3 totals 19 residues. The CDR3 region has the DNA TGCGCCAGCAGCCAAGATAGGGGGGTAGCGGGAAGTCCCTACAATGAGCAGTTCTTC. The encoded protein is CASSQDRGVAGSPYNEQFF.

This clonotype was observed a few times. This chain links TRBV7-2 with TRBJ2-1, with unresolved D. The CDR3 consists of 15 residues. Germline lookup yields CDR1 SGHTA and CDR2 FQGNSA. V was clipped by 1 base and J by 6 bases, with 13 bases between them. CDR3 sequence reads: CASSLDVSGGNEQFF. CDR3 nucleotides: TGTGCCAGCAGCTTAGATGTGTCAGGCGGCAATGAGCAGTTCTTC.

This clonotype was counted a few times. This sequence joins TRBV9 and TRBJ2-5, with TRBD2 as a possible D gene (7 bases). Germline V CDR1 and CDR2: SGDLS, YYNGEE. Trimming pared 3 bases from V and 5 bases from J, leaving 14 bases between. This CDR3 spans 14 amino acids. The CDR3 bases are TGTGCCAGCAGCGGTCGGGGGGCGAGGGAGACCCAGTACTTC. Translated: CASSGRGARETQYF. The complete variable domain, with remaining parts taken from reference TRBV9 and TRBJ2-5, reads DSGVTQTPKHLITATGQRVTLRCSPRSGDLSVYWYQQSLDQGLQFLIQYYNGEERAKGNILERFSAQQFPDLHSELNLSSLELGDSALYFCASSGRGARETQYFGPGTRLLVL.

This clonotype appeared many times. The CDR3, as DNA: TGCAGTGCTACCCGGACAGGGATTACTGAAGCTTTCTTT. Protein: CSATRTGITEAFF. V gene TRBV20-1 combines with J gene TRBJ1-1, with 8 bases lining up with TRBD1. Germline lookup yields CDR1 DFQATT and CDR2 SNEGSKA (reference sequence). V shed 4 bases and J 5 bases; nucleotides not matched to a gene: 6. The CDR3 is made up of 13 amino acids.

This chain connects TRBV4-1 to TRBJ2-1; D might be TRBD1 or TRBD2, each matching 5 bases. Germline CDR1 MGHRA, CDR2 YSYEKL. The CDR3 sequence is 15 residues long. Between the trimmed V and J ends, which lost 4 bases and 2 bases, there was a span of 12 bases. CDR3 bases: TGCGCCAGCAGCCCACGGGGCCCACCCTACAATGAGCAGTTCTTC. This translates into CASSPRGPPYNEQFF.

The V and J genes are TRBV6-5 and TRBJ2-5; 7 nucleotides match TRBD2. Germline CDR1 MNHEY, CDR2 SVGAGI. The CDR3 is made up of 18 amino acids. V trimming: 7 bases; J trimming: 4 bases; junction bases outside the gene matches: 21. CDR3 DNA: TGTGCCAGCAATTGGGATCACCTTTGGCGGGAGAATAGAGAGACCCAGTACTTC. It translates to CASNWDHLWRENRETQYF.

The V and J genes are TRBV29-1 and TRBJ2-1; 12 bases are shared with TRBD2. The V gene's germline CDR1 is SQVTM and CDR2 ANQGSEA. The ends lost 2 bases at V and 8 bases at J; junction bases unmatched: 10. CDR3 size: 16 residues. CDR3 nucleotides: TGCAGCGTTGAACGACTAGCGGGAGTGAGGGGTGATGAGCAGTTCTTC. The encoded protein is CSVERLAGVRGDEQFF.

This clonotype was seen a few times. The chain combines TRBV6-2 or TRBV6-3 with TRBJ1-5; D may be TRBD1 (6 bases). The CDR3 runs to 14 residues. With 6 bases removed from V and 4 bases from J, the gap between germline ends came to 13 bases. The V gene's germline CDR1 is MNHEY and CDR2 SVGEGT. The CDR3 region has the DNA TGTGCCAGCAGCCGAAACAGGGAGAATCAGCCCCAGCATTTT. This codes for CASSRNRENQPQHF.

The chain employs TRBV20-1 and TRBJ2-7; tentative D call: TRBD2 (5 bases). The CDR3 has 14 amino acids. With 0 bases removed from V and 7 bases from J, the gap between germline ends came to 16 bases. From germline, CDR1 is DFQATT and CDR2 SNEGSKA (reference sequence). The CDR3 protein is CSARDLRTPFEQYF. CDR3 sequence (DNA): TGCAGTGCTAGAGATTTGCGGACTCCCTTTGAGCAGTACTTC.

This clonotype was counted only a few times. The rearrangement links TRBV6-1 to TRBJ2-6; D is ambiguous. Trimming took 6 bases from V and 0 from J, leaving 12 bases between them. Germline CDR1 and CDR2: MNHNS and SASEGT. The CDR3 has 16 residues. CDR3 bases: TGTGCCAGCAGCCGCCCCATAGGCTCTGGGGCCAACGTCCTGACTTTC. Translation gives CASSRPIGSGANVLTF.